Listed below are T cell receptor beta chains from one sample, sequenced in a study of blood T cell repertoires in COVID-19. Libraries were prepared by immunoSEQ multiplex PCR; TCRdb keeps only in-frame clonotypes and omits some of them. The sample holds over 250,000 clones, 80% to 90% seen once. The sample consisted of PBMCs or T cells enriched from blood (not recorded which). The receptors derive from a woman under 30 who had recovered from COVID-19. The CDR3 runs from the conserved cysteine through the conserved F or W. The order of the fields is CDR3 length, D gene, V gene, J gene, clone size, CDR3 protein, CDR3 DNA. D genes are given only for firm matches. Clone size is given for some rows only: seen once, a few or many times, or a class if the clone is expanded.

>17|.|TRBV15|TRBJ1-2|.
CATSSPRGGTRTYGYTF
TGTGCCACCAGCAGCCCCCGGGGGGGAACAAGGACCTATGGCTACACCTTC
>16|TRBD2|TRBV9|TRBJ2-2|.
CASTPRLAGDTGELFF
TGTGCCAGCACACCGAGACTAGCGGGAGACACCGGGGAGCTGTTTTTT
>15|TRBD1|TRBV25-1|TRBJ1-4|.
CASSGGTGGNEKLFF
TGTGCCAGCAGTGGGGGGACAGGGGGAAATGAAAAACTGTTTTTT
>16|TRBD1|TRBV18|TRBJ2-3|.
CASSPSRTGRTDTQYF
TGTGCCAGCTCACCATCCCGGACAGGGAGGACAGATACGCAGTATTTT
>15|.|TRBV7-9|TRBJ2-2|many
CASSFSERFTGELFF
TGTGCCAGCAGCTTCAGTGAGAGGTTCACCGGGGAGCTGTTTTTT
>13|.|TRBV30|TRBJ2-4|.
CAWSQGAKNIQYF
TGTGCCTGGAGTCAGGGGGCCAAAAACATTCAGTACTTC
>17|.|TRBV4-2|TRBJ1-5|.
CASSQGTTVYSNQPQHF
TGTGCCAGCAGCCAAGGGACAACGGTTTATAGCAATCAGCCCCAGCATTTT
>16|TRBD2|TRBV7-3|TRBJ2-1|.
CASSSQGGGDFHEQFF
TGTGCCAGCAGCTCCCAGGGCGGGGGAGATTTTCATGAGCAGTTCTTC
>14|TRBD2|TRBV4-2|TRBJ2-1|.
CASSQDTILAEQFF
TGTGCCAGCAGCCAAGATACCATACTAGCGGAGCAGTTCTTC
>14|TRBD2|TRBV7-2|TRBJ2-5|.
CASSSTSGIETQYF
TGTGCCAGCAGCTCGACTAGCGGGATCGAGACCCAGTACTTC
>15|.|TRBV4-1|TRBJ1-2|.
CASSQDMGLSSGYTF
TGCGCCAGCAGCCAAGATATGGGCTTATCGAGCGGCTACACCTTC
>17|TRBD1|TRBV5-4|TRBJ1-6|.
CASSLGGTAGGNSPLHF
TGTGCCAGCAGCTTGGGGGGAACGGCAGGGGGTAATTCACCCCTCCACTTT
>14|.|TRBV3-1/TRBV3-2|TRBJ1-2|.
CASSQVQGGFGYTF
TGTGCCAGCAGCCAAGTTCAGGGAGGGTTCGGCTACACCTTC
>20|.|TRBV23-1|TRBJ2-6|.
CASSQSTTGTQYSGANVLTF
TGCGCCAGCAGTCAATCGACGACAGGAACCCAATACTCTGGGGCCAACGTCCTGACTTTC
>16|TRBD2|TRBV7-8|TRBJ2-1|.
CASSRDIAGGRYEQFF
TGTGCCAGCAGCCGAGACATAGCGGGAGGTCGTTATGAGCAGTTCTTC
>17|TRBD2|TRBV7-2|TRBJ2-2|.
CASSQRGLVASAGELFF
TGTGCCAGCAGCCAGCGGGGGCTAGTCGCTTCCGCCGGGGAGCTGTTTTTT
>15|.|TRBV18|TRBJ1-2|once
CASSLRQSANYGYTF
TGTGCCAGCTCACTCCGACAGTCAGCTAACTATGGCTACACCTTC
>15|.|TRBV7-9|TRBJ1-1|.
CASSLPRQLNTEAFF
TGTGCCAGCAGCTTACCTAGACAGCTGAACACTGAAGCTTTCTTT
>15|TRBD1|TRBV7-6|TRBJ2-7|.
CASSLAMGDRYEQYF
TGTGCCAGCAGCTTAGCCATGGGGGACAGGTACGAGCAGTACTTC
>14|TRBD1|TRBV28|TRBJ2-7|.
CASSLQGGSYEQYF
TGTGCCAGCAGTCTACAGGGGGGCTCCTACGAGCAGTACTTC
>12|.|TRBV11-3|TRBJ2-2|.
CASRKGLGELFF
TGTGCCAGCAGGAAGGGGCTCGGGGAGCTGTTTTTT
>14|.|TRBV19|TRBJ1-6|once
CASRMSSYNSPLHF
TGTGCCAGTAGGATGAGCTCCTATAATTCACCCCTCCACTTT
>17|.|TRBV18|TRBJ1-2|.
CASSPEMRMGGLGGYTF
TGTGCCAGCTCACCAGAGATGAGAATGGGGGGTCTGGGCGGCTACACCTTC
>15|TRBD2|TRBV7-9|TRBJ2-3|.
CASRSGLAGVSTQYF
TGTGCCAGCAGATCGGGACTAGCGGGAGTGTCTACGCAGTATTTT
>16|TRBD2|TRBV18|TRBJ2-3|.
CASSPLPGGRTDTQYF
TGTGCCAGCTCACCCCTTCCGGGGGGACGCACAGATACGCAGTATTTT
>15|.|TRBV5-1|TRBJ1-2|.
CASSFSGQKNYGYTF
TGCGCCAGCAGCTTTTCAGGGCAAAAAAACTATGGCTACACCTTC
>18|.|TRBV23-1|TRBJ2-7|.
CASSQSPTEQGPVYEQYF
TGCGCCAGCAGTCAATCCCCTACCGAGCAGGGGCCTGTTTACGAGCAGTACTTC
>15|.|TRBV9|TRBJ2-3|.
CASSVALVSTDTQYF
TGTGCCAGCAGCGTAGCCCTAGTCTCCACAGATACGCAGTATTTT
>13|.|TRBV12-3/TRBV12-4|TRBJ2-7|.
CASSLASSYEQYF
TGTGCCAGCAGTTTAGCCAGCTCCTACGAGCAGTACTTC
>16|.|TRBV7-9|TRBJ2-2|.
CASSLGPGQNTGELFF
TGTGCCAGCAGCTTAGGGCCGGGACAGAACACCGGGGAGCTGTTTTTT
>15|TRBD2|TRBV7-9|TRBJ2-3|.
CASSPSGGGTDTQYF
TGTGCCAGCAGCCCTAGCGGGGGGGGCACAGATACGCAGTATTTT
>18|.|TRBV18|TRBJ1-1|once
CASSPDPPDGGTNTEAFF
TGTGCCAGCTCACCAGATCCCCCGGACGGAGGAACGAACACTGAAGCTTTCTTT
>12|.|TRBV7-9|TRBJ2-7|few
CASSVSGYEQYF
TGTGCCAGCAGCGTTAGCGGTTACGAGCAGTACTTC
>12|.|TRBV19|TRBJ1-3|.
CASINSGNTIYF
TGTGCCAGTATCAACTCTGGAAACACCATATATTTT
>13|.|TRBV28|TRBJ1-1|.
CATIGGGNTEAFF
TGTGCCACCATTGGCGGGGGGAACACTGAAGCTTTCTTT
>13|.|TRBV7-2|TRBJ2-7|.
CASSPQGPYEQYF
TGTGCCAGCAGCCCCCAGGGGCCCTACGAGCAGTACTTC
>12|.|TRBV9|TRBJ1-1|.
CASSERQGKAFF
TGTGCCAGCAGCGAACGACAAGGAAAGGCTTTCTTT
>13|.|TRBV7-9|TRBJ2-1|.
CASSSTGGNEQFF
TGTGCCAGCAGCTCCACCGGGGGCAATGAGCAGTTCTTC
>15|TRBD1|TRBV13|TRBJ1-5|.
CASSLAGTGDQPQHF
TGTGCCAGCAGCTTAGCCGGGACAGGGGATCAGCCCCAGCATTTT
>18|TRBD2|TRBV4-1|TRBJ2-2|.
CASSLRTSGSWDTGELFF
TGCGCCAGCAGCCTAAGGACTAGCGGGAGTTGGGACACCGGGGAGCTGTTTTTT
>16|.|TRBV19|TRBJ1-4|.
CASSMLFRGTNEKLFF
TGTGCCAGTAGTATGCTCTTCAGGGGCACTAATGAAAAACTGTTTTTT
>12|.|TRBV3-1/TRBV3-2|TRBJ1-3|.
CASRASGNTIYF
TGTGCCAGCAGGGCCTCTGGAAACACCATATATTTT
>15|TRBD2|TRBV5-1|TRBJ2-2|.
CASSWGTSGAGELFF
TGCGCCAGCAGCTGGGGGACTAGCGGGGCCGGGGAGCTGTTTTTT
>15|TRBD1|TRBV9|TRBJ1-2|.
CASSVEGQVAYGYTF
TGTGCCAGCAGCGTCGAAGGACAGGTAGCCTATGGCTACACCTTC